Below, 30 T cell receptor beta chains from the same sample are listed, as sequenced in a study. TCRdb passed the RT-PCR reads through MiXCR, listing each CDR3 protein once. The sample shows about 700,000 distinct CDR3 sequences, 14% of them seen only once. The specimen sequenced was memory CD4+ T cells from blood. These receptors all stem from a female donor in good health, serving as a healthy control.

The CDR3: CSAEQSGSNEKLFF. The CDR3 region has the DNA TGCAGTGCTGAACAATCAGGGTCTAATGAAAAACTGTTTTTT. This chain links TRBV20-1 with TRBJ1-4; D is possibly TRBD1 (5 bases). With 5 bases removed from V and 3 bases from J, the gap between germline ends came to 13 bases. In germline, CDR1 is DFQATT, CDR2 SNEGSKA (reference sequence). CDR3 length: 14 amino acids.

This clonotype has a count of ten or more. The rearrangement uses TRBV5-1 and TRBJ2-5; D might be TRBD1 or TRBD2, each matching 5 bases. The CDR3 spans 14 residues. Looked up from germline, CDR1 is SGHRS and CDR2 is YFSETQ. Trimming removed 0 bases at V and 4 bases at J, with 10 bases between. The CDR3 reads CASSLEGAGETQYF. The CDR3 DNA is TGCGCCAGCAGCTTGGAAGGGGCGGGAGAGACCCAGTACTTC.

The chain recombines TRBV5-1 with TRBJ1-6, with TRBD1 as a possible D gene (5 bases). Germline V CDR1 and CDR2: SGHRS, YFSETQ. The CDR3 totals 14 residues. Deletions cut 0 bases from V and 8 bases from J, with 9 bases between. CDR3 nucleotides: TGCGCCAGCAGCTTGGACGCGACAGATTCACCCCTCCACTTT. Residues: CASSLDATDSPLHF.

This clonotype appeared a few times. CDR3 protein: CASSLDLDRVFHEQFF. For the CDR3, the DNA is TGTGCCAGCAGCTTGGACCTGGACAGGGTCTTCCATGAGCAGTTCTTC. The chain has TRBV5-8 and TRBJ2-1; 8 bases align to TRBD1. CDR3 length: 16 residues. J was trimmed by 8 bases and V by 0 bases; bases with no gene match: 10. Per the germline V gene, CDR1 is SGHTS and CDR2 is YDEGEE.

Only a few counts were recorded for this clonotype. This rearrangement joins TRBV5-6 to TRBJ1-2; the D is unclear. The CDR3 loop spans 15 amino acids. Looked up from germline, CDR1 is SGHDT and CDR2 is YYEEEE. V lost 3 bases and J lost 4, with 16 bases in between. The CDR3 spells CASSSGRIPGYGYTF. The CDR3 DNA follows: TGTGCCAGCAGCTCTGGCCGGATCCCCGGCTATGGCTACACCTTC.

This clonotype was seen repeatedly, ten times or more. The chain joins TRBV9 to TRBJ1-1; D gene unclear. The V end lost 0 bases, the J end lost 4 bases, and 10 bases lay between the germline ends. The germline V gene has CDR1 SGDLS and CDR2 YYNGEE. The length of the CDR3 is 14 residues. CDR3 amino acids: CASSVAIRSTEAFF. As DNA, the CDR3 is TGTGCCAGCAGCGTAGCTATCAGGTCCACTGAAGCTTTCTTT.

The rearrangement links TRBV20-1 to TRBJ1-3; D ambiguous. The CDR3 sequence is 15 residues long. Trimming cost V 0 bases and J 0 bases, with 9 bases left between them. From germline, CDR1 is DFQATT and CDR2 SNEGSKA (reference sequence). The CDR3 loop is CSARDLGSSGNTIYF. The CDR3, as DNA: TGCAGTGCTAGAGATTTGGGCAGCTCTGGAAACACCATATATTTT.

This rearrangement joins TRBV2 to TRBJ1-2; 9 nucleotides line up with TRBD1. This CDR3 spans 13 amino acids. Trimming removed 6 bases from V and 6 bases from J; junction bases left unmatched: 5. Germline values: CDR1 SNHLY, CDR2 FYNNEI. DNA of the CDR3: TGTGCCAGCAGGGGACAGGGAGGGGATGGCTACACCTTC. This sequence encodes CASRGQGGDGYTF.

The V gene is TRBV7-9, the J gene TRBJ2-2; 12 bases match TRBD2. Losses at the gene ends were 3 bases for V and 7 bases for J; bases not matched to a gene: 3. Germline-derived CDR1 and CDR2 are SEHNR and FQNEAQ (reference sequence). This CDR3 has 15 residues. CDR3 nucleotide sequence: TGTGCCAGCAGCTTGAGACTAGCGGGGGACGGGGAGCTGTTTTTT. Translation: CASSLRLAGDGELFF.

In this sample, this clonotype turned up a few times. The genes are TRBV9 and TRBJ2-3; D gene unclear. This CDR3 is built from 14 residues. Germline CDR1 is SGDLS and CDR2 is YYNGEE. Trimming removed 3 bases at V and 2 bases at J, with 10 bases between. DNA of the CDR3: TGTGCCAGCAGCGCAAATTACAACACAGATACGCAGTATTTT. As protein: CASSANYNTDTQYF.

This clonotype was seen a handful of times. This rearrangement joins TRBV20-1 to TRBJ2-3, with TRBD2 identical over 7 bases. The germline CDR1 and CDR2 sequences are DFQATT and SNEGSKA (reference sequence). The CDR3 sequence is 16 residues long. V was clipped by 3 bases and J by 2 bases; unmatched bases: 11. The CDR3 region is CSARTLSSGNTDTQYF. CDR3 bases: TGCAGTGCTAGGACCCTTTCCAGCGGGAACACAGATACGCAGTATTTT.

The table lists this clonotype with a few counts. This chain uses TRBV7-2 with TRBJ1-5; D is uncertain. V was shortened by 1 base and J by 0 bases, with 7 bases between the two germline ends. Per germline, CDR1 SGHTA and CDR2 FQGNSA. The CDR3 extends over 15 amino acids. This CDR3 is CASSLEALSNQPQHF. CDR3 DNA: TGTGCCAGCAGCTTAGAAGCCCTTAGCAATCAGCCCCAGCATTTT.

This clonotype was seen many times. The V and J genes are TRBV6-1 and TRBJ2-3, with 8 bases that match TRBD2. Germline assignment: CDR1 MNHNS and CDR2 SASEGT. CDR3 length: 15 residues. The junction had 13 bases not matched to a gene; V was cut back by 10 bases and J by 4 bases. The CDR3 spells CATTTGLALADTQYF. The CDR3 coding sequence is TGTGCCACTACTACCGGACTAGCTCTCGCAGATACGCAGTATTTT.

This clonotype was counted only a few times. The rearrangement links TRBV5-1 to TRBJ2-2; possibly TRBD1 for D (6 bases). V lost 0 bases, J lost 7 bases, and 13 bases lay in between. CDR1 is SGHRS, CDR2 YFSETQ, per germline. This CDR3 is 15 amino acids long. CDR3 region: CASSLGTGSIGELFF. The CDR3 nucleotides read TGCGCCAGCAGCTTGGGAACAGGGAGCATCGGGGAGCTGTTTTTT. The full variable domain, in which reference TRBV5-1 and TRBJ2-2 provide the parts outside the CDR3, is KAGVTQTPRYLIKTRGQQVTLSCSPISGHRSVSWYQQTPGQGLQFLFEYFSETQRNKGNFPGRFSGRQFSNSRSEMNVSTLELGDSALYLCASSLGTGSIGELFFGEGSRLTVL.

This clonotype has just a few counts. The V gene is TRBV5-1, the J gene TRBJ1-5; maybe TRBD1 (5 bases). V was cut by 3 bases and J by 6 bases, with 13 bases left in between. This CDR3 has 14 residues. Germline V gene sequence: CDR1 SGHRS, CDR2 YFSETQ. CDR3 DNA: TGCGCCAGCAGCTCGGGACCGCGGGGTCAGCCCCAGCATTTT. Encoded protein: CASSSGPRGQPQHF. Full variable domain (missing parts from reference TRBV5-1 and TRBJ1-5): KAGVTQTPRYLIKTRGQQVTLSCSPISGHRSVSWYQQTPGQGLQFLFEYFSETQRNKGNFPGRFSGRQFSNSRSEMNVSTLELGDSALYLCASSSGPRGQPQHFGDGTRLSIL.

This clonotype was seen a handful of times. This rearrangement joins TRBV4-3 to TRBJ2-6; perhaps TRBD1 as D (6 bases). Germline V lookup: CDR1 LGHNA, CDR2 YSLEER. The CDR3 has 18 residues. Trimming shortened V by 1 base and J by 2 bases, and 15 bases separated the two germline ends. CDR3 nucleotides: TGCGCCAGCAGCCAAGTTCGCCAGGGGACCCCTGGGGCCAACGTCCTGACTTTC. Protein product: CASSQVRQGTPGANVLTF.

The CDR3 here is CASSQREDGRAHTRQGEQFF. The CDR3 DNA is TGTGCCAGCAGTCAAAGGGAGGATGGGAGGGCCCACACCCGCCAAGGTGAGCAGTTCTTC. V usage is TRBV6-1 and J usage is TRBJ2-1; 7 bases are shared with TRBD2. CDR1 is MNHNS, CDR2 SASEGT, per germline. The CDR3 length is 20 residues. Trimming cost V 5 bases and J 9 bases; bases outside gene matches: 28.

In DNA form, the CDR3 reads TGTGCCAGCAGTTCGAGCGGGGAAATTTACGAGCAGTACTTC. Encoded protein: CASSSSGEIYEQYF. This sequence joins TRBV28 and TRBJ2-7; 7 positions match TRBD2. The germline V gene encodes CDR1 MDHEN and CDR2 SYDVKM. This CDR3 spans 14 amino acids. J was trimmed by 4 bases and V by 4 bases; bases with no gene match: 7. The entire variable domain, with the rest obtained from reference TRBV28 and TRBJ2-7, is as follows: DVKVTQSSRYLVKRTGEKVFLECVQDMDHENMFWYRQDPGLGLRLIYFSYDVKMKEKGDIPEGYSVSREKKERFSLILESASTNQTSMYLCASSSSGEIYEQYFGPGTRLTVT.

This clonotype was seen ten or more times. The V and J genes are TRBV6-5 and TRBJ1-1; no clear D gene. V was pared by 2 bases and J by 0 bases, with 10 bases between. The CDR3 sequence is 15 residues long. CDR1 is MNHEY and CDR2 is SVGAGI in the germline V gene. The CDR3 DNA is TGTGCCAGCAGTTACACGGTTACGATGAACACTGAAGCTTTCTTT. It yields the protein CASSYTVTMNTEAFF.

This chain joins TRBV6-2 or TRBV6-3 and TRBJ1-5; D might be TRBD1 (6 bases). The germline CDR1 and CDR2 sequences are MNHEY and SVGEGT. The CDR3 extends over 14 amino acids. The V gene lost 6 bases and the J gene lost 5 bases, with 14 bases spanning the gap. CDR3: CASSPDSNYQPQHF. Here the CDR3 DNA reads TGTGCCAGCAGCCCGGACAGTAACTATCAGCCCCAGCATTTT.

The rearrangement joins TRBV7-2 to TRBJ1-6; 7 nucleotides match TRBD1. The junction had 5 bases not matched to a gene; V was cut back by 8 bases and J by 7 bases. The CDR3 is 13 residues long. Germline lookup yields CDR1 SGHTA and CDR2 FQGNSA. CDR3 DNA sequence: TGTGCCAGCGGACCGGGACAGAATTCACCCCTCCACTTT. This sequence encodes CASGPGQNSPLHF.

This chain uses TRBV24-1 with TRBJ2-4, with 7 bases aligning to TRBD1. The germline V gene encodes CDR1 KGHDR and CDR2 SFDVKD. J gave up 4 bases and V 7 bases, and 9 bases lay outside the gene matches. The length of the CDR3 is 15 residues. The CDR3: CATSSPGTDKNIQYF. The CDR3 nucleotides read TGTGCCACCAGCTCCCCCGGGACAGATAAAAACATTCAGTACTTC.

There are a few counts of this clonotype. The chain carries TRBV5-1 and TRBJ2-1; 10 nucleotides agree with TRBD2. The CDR3 contains 15 residues. The V segment lost 0 bases and the J segment 6 bases; nucleotides outside the gene matches: 3. The germline V gene has CDR1 SGHRS and CDR2 YFSETQ. CDR3 region: CASSLGTSGFNEQFF. For the CDR3, the DNA is TGCGCCAGCAGCTTGGGGACTAGCGGATTCAATGAGCAGTTCTTC.

This clonotype turned up a few times. The V gene is TRBV24-1, the J gene TRBJ2-3; D not certain. V lost 4 bases and J lost 6, with 4 bases in between. This CDR3 spans 11 amino acids. Germline assignment: CDR1 KGHDR and CDR2 SFDVKD. The CDR3, as DNA: TGTGCCACCAGTGAAATGGATACGCAGTATTTT. Its translation: CATSEMDTQYF.

The chain uses TRBV9 and TRBJ2-7, with TRBD1 matching 8 bases. Germline values: CDR1 SGDLS, CDR2 YYNGEE. Trimming cost V 3 bases and J 2 bases; bases outside gene matches: 7. The CDR3 is made up of 15 amino acids. Here the CDR3 DNA reads TGTGCCAGCAGCGCCCAACAGGGGGAGGCCTACGAGCAGTACTTC. Translation: CASSAQQGEAYEQYF.

This clonotype is a singleton in its sample. V usage is TRBV24-1 and J usage is TRBJ1-4, with a tentative D call TRBD1 (5 bases). Germline-derived CDR1 and CDR2 are KGHDR and SFDVKD. This CDR3 contains 13 residues. The V end was cut by 9 bases, the J end by 3 bases, with 10 bases between. CDR3 bases: TGTGCCACCGGGGACCGATCTAATGAAAAACTGTTTTTT. Amino acid sequence: CATGDRSNEKLFF.

This clonotype was seen more than once but under ten times. J is TRBJ2-1 and V is TRBV4-3; tentatively, D is TRBD2 (8 bases). CDR1 is LGHNA and CDR2 is YSLEER in the germline V gene. The CDR3 runs to 17 residues. Between the trimmed V and J ends, which lost 2 bases and 7 bases, there was a span of 21 bases. The CDR3 sequence: CASSQSSTVAGQNEQFF. The CDR3 DNA sequence: TGCGCCAGCAGCCAATCGTCCACGGTAGCGGGACAGAATGAGCAGTTCTTC.

The V gene is TRBV24-1, the J gene TRBJ2-7; 7 bases line up with TRBD2. Looked up from germline, CDR1 is KGHDR and CDR2 is SFDVKD. The CDR3 runs to 13 residues. Trimming cost V 7 bases and J 2 bases; bases outside gene matches: 4. The CDR3 here is CATSDAGAYEQYF. Here the CDR3 DNA reads TGTGCCACCAGCGACGCGGGAGCCTACGAGCAGTACTTC.

The chain is built from TRBV6-2 or TRBV6-3 and TRBJ2-7; TRBD1 agrees at 8 bases. Germline trimming cut 5 bases from V and 12 bases from J; bases unmatched to any gene: 9. Germline lookup yields CDR1 MNHEY and CDR2 SVGEGT. The CDR3 covers 12 residues. The CDR3 nucleotides are TGTGCCAGCAGTGAAACAACAGGGGGGATGTACTTC. It is translated as CASSETTGGMYF.

This clonotype was counted between two and nine times. The chain is built from TRBV28 and TRBJ1-1; TRBD1 aligns across 7 bases. The CDR3 has 15 residues. With V trimmed by 2 bases and J by 5 bases, 8 bases remained unmatched. Per the germline V gene, CDR1 is MDHEN and CDR2 is SYDVKM. The CDR3 here is CASSLRLVTGTEAFF. DNA for the CDR3: TGTGCCAGCAGTTTAAGGTTGGTGACAGGGACTGAAGCTTTCTTT.